The clone carrying this TCR beta chain appeared a few times. The TCR library protocol was used to attach unique molecular identifiers. These identifiers were attached to individual cDNA molecules. TCRdb independently ran MiXCR on the 5' RACE reads; one entry per CDR3 protein. The sample lists some 50,000 distinct CDR3 sequences, about a tenth occurring once. The ends were cut back, 7 bases at V and 4 bases at J, with 22 bases in the middle. The CDR3 loop spans 16 amino acids. In germline, CDR1 is MNHEY, CDR2 SVGAGI. The sample belongs to a study of early T cells in non-severe SARS-CoV-2 infection. The receptor's source is an adult who was a healthcare worker with PCR-confirmed SARS-CoV-2 infection or an uninfected control (not recorded which). Sequencing input: whole blood. The chain links TRBV6-5 to TRBJ2-5; D gene uncertain. CDR3 in amino acids: CASTKGRSPWGETQYF. The DNA of the CDR3 is TGTGCCAGCACCAAGGGCAGGTCCCCTTGGGGAGAGACCCAGTACTTC.